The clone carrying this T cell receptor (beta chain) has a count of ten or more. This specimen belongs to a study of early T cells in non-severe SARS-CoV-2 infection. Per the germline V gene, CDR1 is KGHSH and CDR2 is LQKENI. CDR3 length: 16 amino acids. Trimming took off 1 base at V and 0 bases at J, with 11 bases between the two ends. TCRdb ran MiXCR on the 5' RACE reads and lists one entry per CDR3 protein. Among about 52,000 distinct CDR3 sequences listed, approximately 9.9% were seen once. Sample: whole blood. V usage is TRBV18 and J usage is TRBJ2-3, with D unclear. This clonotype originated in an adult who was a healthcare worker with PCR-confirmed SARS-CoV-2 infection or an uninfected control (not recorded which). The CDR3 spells CASSPQATSSTDTQYF. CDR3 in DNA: TGTGCCAGCTCACCACAGGCCACCTCTAGCACAGATACGCAGTATTTT. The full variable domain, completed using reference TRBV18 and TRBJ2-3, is NAGVMQNPRHLVRRRGQEARLRCSPMKGHSHVYWYRQLPEEGLKFMVYLQKENIIDESGMPKERFSAEFPKEGPSILRIQQVVRGDSAAYFCASSPQATSSTDTQYFGPGTRLTVL.